One sample yielded the 9 T cell receptor beta chains listed below, sequenced in a study of blood T cells in healthy people across ages. The use of a sample-barcoded 5' primer and a J-beta primer mix characterized a second PCR of 7 to 11 cycles. TCRdb recomputed calls from the 5' RACE reads with MiXCR, one row per CDR3 protein. The table shows 1.5 million to 2 million distinct CDR3 sequences, with 28% occurring only once. The specimen sequenced was blood. The receptors originated from a woman aged 25 to 45 in good health.

The J gene is TRBJ2-4, the V gene TRBV10-3, with 8 bases lining up with TRBD1. The end of the DNA fits TRBJ2-7 better, so the J call may be wrong. This CDR3 has 15 residues. Germline CDR1 and CDR2: ENHRY and SYGVKD. In DNA form, the CDR3 reads TGTGCCATCAGTGAGAGGCAGGGGGCTAGGAACGAGCAGTACTTC. As protein: CAISERQGARNEQYF.

The CDR3 protein is CSVEVGGPDEQYF. CDR3 bases: TGCAGCGTTGAAGTGGGGGGGCCAGACGAGCAGTACTTC. The chain links TRBV29-1 to TRBJ2-4; D is perhaps TRBD2 (7 bases). The DNA end lines up better with TRBJ2-7; the J call may be wrong. CDR1 SQVTM and CDR2 ANQGSEA come from the germline V gene. CDR3 length: 13 residues.

This chain joins TRBV25-1 and TRBJ2-5; D may correspond to TRBD1 or TRBD2 (6 bases each). Gene TRBJ2-7 matches the end of the DNA better, so the J call may be wrong. The CDR3 length is 15 residues. Germline assignment: CDR1 MGHDK and CDR2 SYGVNS. The CDR3 loop reads CASSISRGANYEQYF. For the CDR3, the DNA is TGTGCCAGCAGTATTTCGAGGGGGGCCAATTACGAGCAGTACTTC.

This clonotype has a count of ten or more. This chain connects TRBV27 to TRBJ1-1; D is perhaps TRBD1 (5 bases). Looked up from germline, CDR1 is MNHEY and CDR2 is SMNVEV (reference sequence). The CDR3 totals 15 residues. V was trimmed by 7 bases and J by 5 bases, leaving 20 bases between them. The CDR3 loop reads CASTDAGGVGTEAFF. CDR3 bases: TGTGCCAGCACCGATGCTGGGGGAGTGGGGACTGAAGCTTTCTTT.

CDR3 in amino acids: CATRTERSSYEQYF. In DNA, the CDR3 is TGTGCCACCCGGACCGAAAGGAGCTCCTACGAGCAGTACTTC. The chain couples TRBV2 to TRBJ2-7, with D unresolved. Germline CDR1 is SNHLY and CDR2 is FYNNEI. V was cut by 10 bases and J by 0 bases, with 16 bases left in between. The CDR3 is 14 amino acids.

This clonotype was picked up a small number of times. This rearrangement joins TRBV5-1 to TRBJ2-5, with 15 bases that match TRBD2. The last part of the DNA fits TRBJ2-7 better; the J call may be wrong. This CDR3 is built from 16 residues. Germline lookup yields CDR1 SGHRS and CDR2 YFSETQ. This chain's CDR3 is CASSQWTSGRAYEQYF. CDR3 nucleotides: TGCGCCAGCAGCCAATGGACTAGCGGGAGGGCCTACGAGCAGTACTTC.

This chain connects TRBV12-3 or TRBV12-4 to TRBJ2-3, with 7 bases matching TRBD2. V was clipped by 3 bases and J by 5 bases; unmatched bases: 8. The CDR3 loop spans 15 amino acids. As DNA, the CDR3 is TGTGCCAGCAGTTTTGCGGGGGTGGCCGGAGATACGCAGTATTTT. Protein sequence: CASSFAGVAGDTQYF.

In the case of this clonotype: At one end, the junction sequence differs from germline, possibly due to a read error. V usage is TRBV5-5 and J usage is TRBJ1-2; D unresolved. The CDR3 contains 13 residues. CDR1 and CDR2 (germline): SGHKS, YYEKEE (reference sequence). For the CDR3, the DNA is TGTGCCAACAGCTTCCAAGGTGACTATGGCTACACCTTC. Translating it yields CANSFQGDYGYTF.

The gene calls are TRBV29-1 and TRBJ1-1, with D possibly TRBD1 on 6 matching bases. The germline gives CDR1 SQVTM, CDR2 ANQGSEA. With 6 bases removed from V and 5 bases from J, the gap between germline ends came to 16 bases. The CDR3 is 13 amino acids. CDR3 amino acids: CSVMVGARTEAFF. The DNA of the CDR3 is TGCAGCGTGATGGTGGGGGCCAGGACTGAAGCTTTCTTT.